Listed below are T cell receptor beta chains from one sample, sequenced in a study of cytomegalovirus exposure and HLA in healthy donors. Generated by immunoSEQ multiplex PCR, the TCRdb table keeps only in-frame clones and is missing some. The sample totals 130,000 or so clones. Sequencing was carried out using PBMCs. These receptors were collected from a middle-aged woman in good health and CMV-seronegative. Each CDR3 is given with its conserved first and last residue. A D gene is named only where the DNA matches it firmly.

cdr3_aa,cdr3_nt,j_call,v_call,d_call
CASSTSPGLMNSPLHF,TGTGCCAGTAGTACCAGTCCGGGACTGATGAATTCACCCCTCCACTTT,TRBJ1-6,TRBV19,.
CASSLDPAGRWETQYF,TGCGCCAGCAGCTTGGACCCAGCGGGGAGATGGGAGACCCAGTACTTC,TRBJ2-5,TRBV5-1,TRBD2
CASSPRTGVMNTEAFF,TGTGCCAGCAGCCCACGGACAGGGGTCATGAACACTGAAGCTTTCTTT,TRBJ1-1,TRBV7-6,TRBD1
CASRLKSGFSGVSDTQYF,TGCGCCAGCAGACTTAAGTCTGGGTTTAGCGGTGTTTCAGATACGCAGTATTTT,TRBJ2-3,TRBV4-1,.
CASSSGGSAGYGYTF,TGTGCCAGCAGCTCCGGGGGTAGCGCGGGCTATGGCTACACCTTC,TRBJ1-2,TRBV11-2,.
CASSFNTGSRYYGYTF,TGTGCCAGCAGCTTCAACACAGGGTCAAGGTACTATGGCTACACCTTC,TRBJ1-2,TRBV5-6,.
CASSGQYNSPLHF,TGTGCCAGCTCCGGACAGTATAATTCACCCCTCCACTTT,TRBJ1-6,TRBV6-5,.
CASSPRGQGRQGNQPQHF,TGTGCCAGCTCACCAAGGGGACAGGGGCGCCAAGGCAATCAGCCCCAGCATTTT,TRBJ1-5,TRBV18,TRBD1
CASSLRQAANEKLFF,TGTGCCAGCAGCTTGAGACAGGCGGCTAATGAAAAACTGTTTTTT,TRBJ1-4,TRBV5-6,.
CASSNIVPGQAFF,TGTGCCAGCAGCAACATCGTCCCGGGACAGGCTTTCTTT,TRBJ1-1,TRBV5-4,TRBD1
CASSQDSRLAVNEQFF,TGTGCCAGCAGCCAAGATTCTCGACTAGCTGTCAATGAGCAGTTCTTC,TRBJ2-1,TRBV4-2,TRBD2
CASSLAAGVKETQYF,TGCGCCAGCAGCTTGGCCGCGGGGGTGAAAGAGACCCAGTACTTC,TRBJ2-5,TRBV5-1,TRBD2
CASSALAGPSTDTQYF,TGTGCCAGCAGCGCCCTAGCTGGACCTAGCACAGATACGCAGTATTTT,TRBJ2-3,TRBV9,.
CASTQDGAGYGYTF,TGTGCCAGTACCCAGGATGGGGCAGGGTATGGCTACACCTTC,TRBJ1-2,TRBV19,.
CASSSFGGPGNTIYF,TGTGCCAGCAGTTCGTTCGGGGGACCTGGAAACACCATATATTTT,TRBJ1-3,TRBV28,.